Sequencing of this T cell receptor (beta chain) was carried out in a study of shared clonotypes between healthy human individuals. For each subset, genomic DNA was distributed in equal portions over several immunoSEQ plates. Using immunoSEQ multiplex PCR, the repertoire was profiled, and TCRdb retains in-frame clones only, with some absent. The table has about 470,000 clones, about four fifths seen once. The clonotype comes from a middle-aged woman in good health. Some clones in this sample may be carry-over from other donors' samples. Source material: PBMCs.

The CDR3 nucleotides read TGCGCCAGCAGCTTAAGTTTAACCACCGGGGAGCTGTTTTTT. It specifies CASSLSLTTGELFF. The chain recombines TRBV5-1 with TRBJ2-2, with D unclear. The CDR3 length is 14 residues. Germline V gene sequence: CDR1 SGHRS, CDR2 YFSETQ. Between the trimmed V and J ends, which lost 2 bases and 4 bases, there was a span of 9 bases. The full variable domain, with the rest looked up from reference TRBV5-1 and TRBJ2-2, is KAGVTQTPRYLIKTRGQQVTLSCSPISGHRSVSWYQQTPGQGLQFLFEYFSETQRNKGNFPGRFSGRQFSNSRSEMNVSTLELGDSALYLCASSLSLTTGELFFGEGSRLTVL.